The next 21 T cell receptor beta chains were all read from a single sample in a study of blood T cell repertoires in COVID-19. Libraries were prepared by immunoSEQ multiplex PCR; TCRdb keeps only in-frame clonotypes and omits some of them. The sample shows 350,000 to 550,000 clones, 75% to 90% of them seen only once. The specimen was peripheral blood. The receptors derive from a woman aged 25-40 years with acute or convalescent COVID-19.

The chain carries TRBV18 and TRBJ2-2; 9 bases line up with TRBD1. The CDR3 spans 13 residues. Germline V CDR1 and CDR2: KGHSH, LQKENI. V trimming: 3 bases; J trimming: 7 bases; junction bases outside the gene matches: 0. This CDR3 reads CASSPDRGGELFF. CDR3 in DNA: TGTGCCAGCTCACCGGACAGGGGCGGGGAGCTGTTTTTT.

The sample holds one count of this clone. The chain carries TRBV28 and TRBJ1-6; the D is unclear. The CDR3 consists of 14 residues. From germline, CDR1 is MDHEN and CDR2 SYDVKM. V was cut by 1 base and J by 8 bases, with 9 bases left in between. In nucleotides, the CDR3 is TGTGCCAGCAGTTTATTTCCGGGGTATTCACCCCTCCACTTT. Amino acid sequence: CASSLFPGYSPLHF.

A single count supports this clone. V is TRBV6-5 and J is TRBJ2-7; TRBD2 matches 10 bases. The CDR3 consists of 15 residues. The germline V gene encodes CDR1 MNHEY and CDR2 SVGAGI. With V trimmed by 7 bases and J by 1 base, 7 bases remained unmatched. The CDR3 region is CASTSGGSGSYEQYF. The CDR3 nucleotides are TGTGCCAGCACTAGCGGGGGTAGCGGGTCCTACGAGCAGTACTTC.

The V and J genes are TRBV19 and TRBJ2-7, with D unclear. The CDR3 is 19 amino acids. Per germline, CDR1 LNHDA and CDR2 SQIVND (reference sequence). V lost 3 bases and J 4 bases, leaving 28 bases between the germline ends. The CDR3 sequence: CASSILVGTEGVIGYEQYF. DNA for the CDR3: TGTGCCAGTAGTATTCTGGTCGGAACCGAAGGTGTTATCGGGTACGAGCAGTACTTC. Looking up the rest from reference TRBV19 and TRBJ2-7 gives the full variable domain: DGGITQSPKYLFRKEGQNVTLSCEQNLNHDAMYWYRQDPGQGLRLIYYSQIVNDFQKGDIAEGYSVSREKKESFPLTVTSAQKNPTAFYLCASSILVGTEGVIGYEQYFGPGTRLTVT.

The CDR3 sequence is CASSLRAGGLETQYF. The CDR3 nucleotides read TGTGCCAGCAGCCTTCGGGCGGGGGGGCTGGAGACCCAGTACTTC. The V and J genes are TRBV2 and TRBJ2-5; 9 nucleotides match TRBD2. Losses at the gene ends were 6 bases for V and 5 bases for J; bases not matched to a gene: 10. The CDR3 is 15 residues long. Germline CDR1 reads SNHLY; CDR2 reads FYNNEI. Complete variable domain (other parts from reference TRBV2 and TRBJ2-5): EPEVTQTPSHQVTQMGQEVILRCVPISNHLYFYWYRQILGQKVEFLVSFYNNEISEKSEIFDDQFSVERPDGSNFTLKIRSTKLEDSAMYFCASSLRAGGLETQYFGPGTRLLVL.

The J gene is TRBJ2-1, the V gene TRBV2; TRBD1 agrees at 9 bases. The CDR3 covers 14 residues. Losses at the gene ends were 4 bases for V and 8 bases for J; bases not matched to a gene: 6. Germline lookup yields CDR1 SNHLY and CDR2 FYNNEI. CDR3 region: CASSGGQGVDEQFF. The CDR3 bases are TGTGCCAGCAGTGGGGGACAGGGAGTCGATGAGCAGTTCTTC.

The chain links TRBV19 to TRBJ2-7; TRBD1 matches 7 bases. V shed 3 bases and J 4 bases; nucleotides not matched to a gene: 9. The CDR3 has 15 amino acids. The germline V gene encodes CDR1 LNHDA and CDR2 SQIVND (reference sequence). The CDR3 loop reads CASSIITGQNYEQYF. CDR3 in DNA: TGTGCCAGTAGTATTATCACGGGACAGAATTACGAGCAGTACTTC.

V is TRBV2 and J is TRBJ1-5; 8 nucleotides align to TRBD1. Per germline, CDR1 SNHLY and CDR2 FYNNEI. The CDR3 spans 14 residues. Germline trimming cut 5 bases from V and 7 bases from J; bases unmatched to any gene: 7. The CDR3 DNA sequence: TGTGCCAGCAGTCTAGGACAGGGTTACCAGCCCCAGCATTTT. Translated: CASSLGQGYQPQHF.

The chain is built from TRBV28 and TRBJ1-4, with unresolved D. This CDR3 is 15 amino acids long. Trimming took off 3 bases at V and 0 bases at J, with 8 bases between the two ends. Germline CDR1 reads MDHEN; CDR2 reads SYDVKM. The DNA for the CDR3 is TGTGCCAGCAGTTTGGAGGGAGCAACTAATGAAAAACTGTTTTTT. Translation: CASSLEGATNEKLFF.

This chain uses TRBV11-2 with TRBJ2-3, with D tentatively TRBD1 (6 bases). CDR1 is SGHAT, CDR2 FQNNGV, per germline. This CDR3 region has 16 residues. Trimming cost V 4 bases and J 3 bases, with 17 bases left between them. This CDR3 reads CASSSWDNDITDTQYF. The DNA of the CDR3 is TGTGCCAGCAGCTCCTGGGACAACGACATAACAGATACGCAGTATTTT.

V gene TRBV5-4 combines with J gene TRBJ2-5; D may be TRBD1 (5 bases). With 0 bases removed from V and 5 bases from J, the gap between germline ends came to 8 bases. From germline, CDR1 is SGHNT and CDR2 YYREEE (reference sequence). This CDR3 is built from 13 residues. The CDR3 nucleotides are TGTGCCAGCAGCTTGGCACAGGAGGAGACCCAGTACTTC. This encodes CASSLAQEETQYF.

V gene TRBV5-1 combines with J gene TRBJ2-2, with 9 nucleotides matching TRBD1. The CDR3 totals 14 residues. V was pared by 7 bases and J by 5 bases, with 6 bases of the junction left unmatched. Germline-derived CDR1 and CDR2 are SGHRS and YFSETQ. This CDR3 is CASRIQGATGELFF. The CDR3 nucleotides are TGCGCCAGCCGAATACAGGGGGCGACCGGGGAGCTGTTTTTT.

This clone was seen a handful of times. V gene TRBV12-3 or TRBV12-4 combines with J gene TRBJ1-1; D gene unclear. This CDR3 is 12 amino acids long. V lost 6 bases and J lost 6, with 11 bases in between. Written as DNA, the CDR3 is TGTGCCAGCAGCCCTAATTTCGCTGAAGCTTTCTTT. Translating it yields CASSPNFAEAFF.

The V call is TRBV6-2 or TRBV6-3, the J call TRBJ1-1; tentative D call: TRBD1 (5 bases). V lost 3 bases and J lost 1, with 12 bases in between. CDR3 length equals 15 residues. Germline V gene lookup returns CDR1 MNHEY and CDR2 SVGEGT. CDR3 amino acids: CASSYHGGGNTEAFF. In nucleotides, the CDR3 is TGTGCCAGCAGTTATCATGGGGGAGGGAACACTGAAGCTTTCTTT.

The V and J genes are TRBV30 and TRBJ1-1; no definite D call. Trimming took 2 bases from V and 4 from J, leaving 8 bases between them. The CDR3 runs to 12 residues. Germline lookup yields CDR1 GTSNPN and CDR2 SVGIG (reference sequence). CDR3 amino acids: CAWSNSFTEAFF. CDR3 sequence (DNA): TGTGCCTGGAGTAACAGTTTCACTGAAGCTTTCTTT.

The rearrangement uses TRBV5-1 and TRBJ1-5; D not resolved. Germline-derived CDR1 and CDR2 are SGHRS and YFSETQ. The V end lost 4 bases, the J end lost 1 base, and 15 bases lay between the germline ends. This CDR3 is 16 amino acids long. The CDR3 loop reads CASSPFPGWSNQPQHF. Here the CDR3 DNA reads TGCGCCAGCAGCCCGTTTCCTGGCTGGAGCAATCAGCCCCAGCATTTT.

The V and J genes are TRBV29-1 and TRBJ1-1; D gene unclear. CDR1 is SQVTM and CDR2 is ANQGSEA in the germline V gene. Trimming shortened V by 6 bases and J by 6 bases, and 20 bases separated the two germline ends. The CDR3 length is 14 residues. The CDR3 DNA sequence: TGCAGCGTCCTAAATCCCGGGAGGGTTCCTGAAGCTTTCTTT. Its protein is CSVLNPGRVPEAFF.

This clone is a singleton in its sample. The V call is TRBV30, the J call TRBJ2-1; 7 nucleotides match TRBD2. CDR3 length: 17 amino acids. The germline gives CDR1 GTSNPN, CDR2 SVGIG (reference sequence). V lost 2 bases and J lost 0; bases outside the gene matches: 10. The chain's CDR3 is CAWSTLSGSISYNEQFF. Here the CDR3 DNA reads TGTGCCTGGAGTACCCTTAGCGGGTCAATCTCCTACAATGAGCAGTTCTTC.

By sample share, this clone is large. The rearrangement links TRBV2 to TRBJ1-6, with 7 bases that match TRBD1. Germline V gene lookup returns CDR1 SNHLY and CDR2 FYNNEI. This CDR3 is built from 14 residues. V shed 7 bases, J shed 6 bases, and the junction held 6 bases outside the gene matches. CDR3 sequence: CASKRDSFNSPLHF. CDR3 DNA sequence: TGTGCCAGCAAGAGGGACAGCTTTAATTCACCCCTCCACTTT.

V is TRBV29-1 and J is TRBJ2-5, with D perhaps TRBD2 (6 bases). The V gene lost 6 bases and the J gene lost 1 base, with 18 bases spanning the gap. This CDR3 is 15 amino acids long. The germline V gene has CDR1 SQVTM and CDR2 ANQGSEA. CDR3 nucleotides: TGCAGCGTCAACCGGTTAGCGGAAACCCAAGAGACCCAGTACTTC. This sequence encodes CSVNRLAETQETQYF.

The gene calls are TRBV12-5 and TRBJ2-1; 10 bases are shared with TRBD1. The CDR3 totals 14 residues. In germline, CDR1 is LGHNT, CDR2 FRNRAP. The J segment lost 5 bases and the V segment lost 6 bases, leaving 4 bases of the junction unmatched. DNA for the CDR3: TGTGCTAGTGGAAAGGACAGGGGGGACAATGAGCAGTTCTTC. Translation: CASGKDRGDNEQFF.